This section outlines one T cell receptor (beta chain) sequence together with its context. Its antigen is not identified. The sample belongs to a study of radiation and T cells in renal cell carcinoma. Points from the study as a whole: Pretreatment tumor biopsies were lacking, so baseline clonotypes are unknown.

Noted time point: blood 4 weeks post-SBRT, at nephrectomy. The treatment was: 15 Gy SBRT to primary tumor, nephrectomy 4 weeks later. Nephrectomy followed 15 Gy stereotactic body radiation by 4 weeks. The tumor was a clear cell renal cell carcinoma. Assay used: immunoSEQ multiplex PCR; TCRdb lists only in-frame clones, some missing. The sample records around 64,000 clones, about three quarters being singletons. The CDR3 runs to 15 residues. Per germline, CDR1 LGHNA and CDR2 YSLEER. The germline V and J ends were trimmed by 1 base and 4 bases, with 10 bases remaining between them. The chain joins TRBV4-3 to TRBJ1-4, with TRBD1 as a possible D gene (6 bases). The TCR was taken from a man aged 55 to 70 with renal cell carcinoma. The sequences come from blood, collected from a patient whose treatment included radiotherapy and nephrectomy. CDR3: CASSQGDILNEKLFF. CDR3 DNA: TGCGCCAGCAGCCAAGGGGACATTCTTAATGAAAAACTGTTTTTT.